A single sample gave rise to the 30 T cell receptor beta chains below, sequenced in a study of T cells in Graves' hyperthyroidism and ophthalmopathy. Researchers amplified the TCR beta CDR3 regions from RNA transcripts. HTBI primers were employed in a first-round RT-PCR of the TCR CDR3. TCRdb reanalysed the multiplex PCR reads using MiXCR and keeps one entry per CDR3 protein. The sample records more than 500,000 distinct CDR3 sequences, 13% to 15% being singletons. Material for sequencing was blood. The receptors derive from a woman aged 40 to 50 with Graves' hyperthyroidism.

The table lists this clonotype with many counts. V and J are TRBV12-3 or TRBV12-4 and TRBJ2-3; D is perhaps TRBD1 (6 bases). The CDR3 runs to 14 residues. The V gene lost 1 base and the J gene lost 3 bases, with 8 bases spanning the gap. The CDR3 region is CASSLEGDTDTQYF. The DNA of the CDR3 is TGTGCCAGCAGTTTAGAGGGGGATACAGATACGCAGTATTTT.

This clonotype was counted only a few times. The chain joins TRBV20-1 to TRBJ1-3; perhaps TRBD1 as D (5 bases). With 2 bases removed from V and 4 bases from J, the gap between germline ends came to 12 bases. This CDR3 spans 14 amino acids. Germline CDR1 is DFQATT and CDR2 is SNEGSKA (reference sequence). This CDR3 reads CSARQGSGGNTIYF. The CDR3 DNA reads TGCAGTGCTAGACAGGGATCGGGCGGAAACACCATATATTTT.

In this sample, this clonotype turned up many times. The rearrangement uses TRBV29-1 and TRBJ1-1, with unresolved D. Germline assignment: CDR1 SQVTM and CDR2 ANQGSEA. The length of the CDR3 is 14 residues. V was clipped by 4 bases and J by 3 bases, with 15 bases between them. The CDR3 region is CSVVRDLGYTEAFF. The DNA of the CDR3 is TGCAGCGTTGTAAGGGATTTAGGGTACACTGAAGCTTTCTTT.

V is TRBV20-1 and J is TRBJ2-1, with TRBD2 identical over 10 bases. The CDR3 spans 17 residues. Germline V CDR1 and CDR2: DFQATT, SNEGSKA (reference sequence). CDR3 nucleotides: TGCAGAACTGACAGGGGTCTTCTAGCGGGAGAGATCAATGAGCAGTTCTTC. This codes for CRTDRGLLAGEINEQFF.

This sequence joins TRBV4-1 and TRBJ1-1; no clear D. CDR1 is MGHRA, CDR2 YSYEKL, per germline. The CDR3 is 12 amino acids. The V and J ends lost 1 base and 11 bases respectively, with 11 bases between them. The CDR3 coding sequence is TGCGCCAGCAGCCAAGTTGGGTCCATGGCTTTCTTT. Protein sequence: CASSQVGSMAFF.

This clonotype was seen only once. The genes are TRBV6-1 and TRBJ1-3; D gene unclear. This CDR3 spans 16 amino acids. Trimming left V 0 bases short and J 0 bases short, with 9 bases between. Looked up from germline, CDR1 is MNHNS and CDR2 is SASEGT. In DNA, the CDR3 is TGTGCCAGCAGTGAAGCCCGCCCGTTCTCTGGAAACACCATATATTTT. Translating it yields CASSEARPFSGNTIYF.

This clonotype came up many times. The rearrangement uses TRBV7-9 and TRBJ2-3; 12 positions agree with TRBD2. The length of the CDR3 is 16 residues. Trimming at V came to 5 bases and at J to 4 bases, leaving 7 bases not matched to a gene. CDR1 and CDR2 from the germline V gene are SEHNR and FQNEAQ (reference sequence). The CDR3 bases are TGTGCCAGCAGCCCTCGGACTAGCGGGAACCCAGATACGCAGTATTTT. As protein: CASSPRTSGNPDTQYF.

This clonotype was seen repeatedly, ten times or more. V and J are TRBV3-1 and TRBJ2-7; D gene uncertain. CDR1 is LGHDT and CDR2 is YNNKEL in the germline V gene (reference sequence). This CDR3 contains 15 residues. V was shortened by 1 base and J by 3 bases, with 13 bases between the two germline ends. The CDR3 nucleotides are TGTGCCAGCAGCCAAGCCGCTGGGATCGGCTACGAGCAGTACTTC. This codes for CASSQAAGIGYEQYF.

The sample holds a few counts of this clonotype. This chain connects TRBV18 to TRBJ2-7, with D perhaps given as TRBD1 or TRBD2 (5 bases each). This CDR3 comprises 17 residues. The germline V and J ends were trimmed by 3 bases and 4 bases, with 22 bases remaining between them. Germline V gene lookup returns CDR1 KGHSH and CDR2 LQKENI. The CDR3 DNA reads as TGTGCCAGCTCACCGGGGGTCGGTGCTGCGCAGACTTACGAGCAGTACTTC. Protein product: CASSPGVGAAQTYEQYF.

The CDR3 DNA reads as TGTGCCATCAGTGACTCGACTAGCAGCCAAGAGACCCAGTACTTC. Protein product: CAISDSTSSQETQYF. This chain joins TRBV10-3 and TRBJ2-5, with 7 bases aligning to TRBD2. Trimming took 3 bases from V and 1 from J; bases not matched to a gene: 5. Germline V lookup: CDR1 ENHRY, CDR2 SYGVKD. This CDR3 is 15 amino acids long.

In this sample, this clonotype turned up a few times. It may be a read error: a sequence one base away is much more abundant. The rearrangement uses TRBV12-3 or TRBV12-4 and TRBJ2-5, with 11 nucleotides matching TRBD1. The CDR3 has 14 residues. CDR3 region: CASSTGTGGESQYF. The CDR3 DNA follows: TGTGCCAGCAGTACGGGGACAGGGGGAGAGTCCCAGTACTTC.

This clonotype showed up just a few times. The genes are TRBV7-9 and TRBJ2-1, with D unresolved. Between the trimmed V and J ends, which lost 4 bases and 0 bases, there was a span of 19 bases. The CDR3 is 18 residues long. Germline values: CDR1 SEHNR, CDR2 FQNEAQ (reference sequence). CDR3 sequence reads: CASSSTIPTAYSYNEQFF. The CDR3 nucleotides read TGTGCCAGCAGCTCCACTATACCCACAGCTTACTCCTACAATGAGCAGTTCTTC.

Only a few counts were recorded for this clonotype. The rearrangement links TRBV7-2 to TRBJ1-2; D possibly corresponds to TRBD1 (6 bases). This CDR3 has 15 residues. V was pared by 1 base and J by 6 bases, with 15 bases between. Germline values: CDR1 SGHTA, CDR2 FQGNSA. The CDR3 sequence: CASSLGDRQENGYTF. CDR3 sequence (DNA): TGTGCCAGCAGCTTAGGTGACAGGCAGGAAAATGGCTACACCTTC.

The CDR3 spells CASSLPGAGSEKLFF. The CDR3 DNA is TGTGCCAGCAGCCTCCCCGGTGCAGGAAGTGAAAAACTGTTTTTT. The rearrangement uses TRBV3-1 and TRBJ1-4, with D unresolved. Trimming pared 4 bases from V and 7 bases from J, leaving 16 bases between. CDR1 and CDR2 from the germline V gene are LGHDT and YNNKEL (reference sequence). CDR3 length: 15 residues.

This clonotype was found a few times. V is TRBV24-1 and J is TRBJ2-1; D is perhaps TRBD2 (5 bases). Germline assignment: CDR1 KGHDR and CDR2 SFDVKD. V was pared by 3 bases and J by 0 bases, with 11 bases between. This CDR3 has 16 amino acids. The CDR3 nucleotides are TGTGCCACCAGTGATCGGACTCCGAGCTCCTACAATGAGCAGTTCTTC. It specifies CATSDRTPSSYNEQFF.

As concerns this clonotype: As the CDR3 is not closed by the conserved phenylalanine or tryptophan, this likely results from a read error. The chain has TRBV3-1 and TRBJ2-1; 13 nucleotides align to TRBD2. The CDR3 runs 17 residues. V gave up 1 base and J gave up 3 bases; unmatched junction bases: 3. CDR1 and CDR2 (germline): LGHDT, YNNKEL (reference sequence). The CDR3 loop is CASSQGWTSGSYNEQFS. The CDR3 region has the DNA TGTGCCAGCAGCCAAGGTTGGACTAGCGGGAGCTACAATGAGCAGTTCTCC.

This clonotype occurred many times. This chain connects TRBV24-1 to TRBJ2-5; the match to TRBD2 covers 15 bases. Trimming cost V 3 bases and J 5 bases; bases outside gene matches: 3. The CDR3 is 16 residues long. Germline V lookup: CDR1 KGHDR, CDR2 SFDVKD. The CDR3 DNA follows: TGTGCCACCAGTGATACCGGACTAGCGGGAGGGGAGACCCAGTACTTC. This gives the protein CATSDTGLAGGETQYF.

This clonotype was observed many times. The rearrangement joins TRBV12-3 or TRBV12-4 to TRBJ1-6; the D is unclear. V was shortened by 5 bases and J by 9 bases, with 23 bases between the two germline ends. The CDR3 has 17 amino acids. The DNA of the CDR3 is TGTGCCAGCAGTCTCATCCACAGCGAGGGTAGGAGTTCACCCCTCCACTTT. This sequence encodes CASSLIHSEGRSSPLHF.

This clonotype was found many times. The chain combines TRBV28 with TRBJ2-7; TRBD2 aligns across 8 bases. Germline V gene sequence: CDR1 MDHEN, CDR2 SYDVKM. The CDR3 contains 14 residues. V dropped 8 bases and J dropped 4; count of bases not matched to a gene: 10. The CDR3 nucleotides are TGTGCCAGCTGCCGAGGACTAGCACCGTACGAGCAGTACTTC. Its translation is CASCRGLAPYEQYF.

This clonotype was seen repeatedly, ten times or more. The rearrangement uses TRBV20-1 and TRBJ2-3; D remains unclear. This CDR3 spans 11 amino acids. CDR1 and CDR2 from the germline V gene are DFQATT and SNEGSKA (reference sequence). Trimming stripped 0 bases from V and 5 bases from J, with 3 bases between. The CDR3 DNA reads TGCAGTGCTAGAGACTTAGATACGCAGTATTTT. This gives the protein CSARDLDTQYF.

V usage is TRBV28 and J usage is TRBJ2-2; TRBD1 is a possible D gene (6 bases). The germline V and J ends were trimmed by 5 bases and 7 bases, with 20 bases remaining between them. The CDR3 loop spans 16 amino acids. Germline loops: CDR1 MDHEN, CDR2 SYDVKM. CDR3 coding DNA: TGTGCCAGCAGTGTTCCGACCGGCAGGGGTGTCGGGGAGCTGTTTTTT. This gives the protein CASSVPTGRGVGELFF.

This clonotype occurred many times. The J gene is TRBJ2-1, the V gene TRBV28, with 8 bases lining up with TRBD2. Germline-derived CDR1 and CDR2 are MDHEN and SYDVKM. The CDR3 runs 15 residues. The junction had 8 bases not matched to a gene; V was cut back by 7 bases and J by 3 bases. CDR3 sequence reads: CASTRTGLDYNEQFF. DNA of the CDR3: TGTGCCAGCACCCGTACGGGACTAGACTACAATGAGCAGTTCTTC.

This rearrangement joins TRBV7-9 to TRBJ1-3; 7 nucleotides agree with TRBD1. Trimming cost V 5 bases and J 2 bases; bases outside gene matches: 12. The CDR3 has 17 amino acids. Germline CDR1 and CDR2: SEHNR and FQNEAQ (reference sequence). CDR3: CASSRQGTTSTGNTIYF. The CDR3 DNA sequence: TGTGCCAGCAGCCGACAGGGAACAACCTCCACTGGAAACACCATATATTTT.

This clonotype was detected ten times or more. The V and J genes are TRBV12-5 and TRBJ2-4, with TRBD2 matching over 12 bases. Germline V gene lookup returns CDR1 LGHNT and CDR2 FRNRAP. The CDR3 spans 15 residues. The junction had 5 bases not matched to a gene; V was cut back by 6 bases and J by 5 bases. CDR3 protein: CASGRLAGVENIQYF. DNA for the CDR3: TGTGCTAGTGGACGACTAGCGGGAGTGGAAAACATTCAGTACTTC.

The V and J genes are TRBV5-1 and TRBJ2-3; 7 bases line up with TRBD2. The junction had 10 bases not matched to a gene; V was cut back by 5 bases and J by 4 bases. From germline, CDR1 is SGHRS and CDR2 YFSETQ. The CDR3 length is 15 residues. In DNA, the CDR3 is TGCGCCAGCAGTTACAGCGGGAACCCCCCAGATACGCAGTATTTT. Encoded protein: CASSYSGNPPDTQYF.

This clonotype has a handful of counts. The rearrangement links TRBV14 to TRBJ2-2; no reliable D call. The CDR3 runs to 14 residues. The ends were cut back, 0 bases at V and 3 bases at J, with 5 bases in the middle. Germline CDR1 reads SGHDN; CDR2 reads FVKESK. Here the CDR3 DNA reads TGTGCCAGCAGCCAAGACAGTTACACCGGGGAGCTGTTTTTT. Encoded protein: CASSQDSYTGELFF.

A remark on this clonotype: The junction departs from germline at one end; a sequencing error may be responsible. The chain recombines TRBV28 with TRBJ2-7; TRBD2 matches 10 bases. Looked up from germline, CDR1 is MDHEN and CDR2 is SYDVKM. The CDR3 has 15 residues. The CDR3 DNA is TGTGTCAGCAGTTTAAGCGGGAGGGGCCCCTACGAGCAGTACTTC. As protein: CVSSLSGRGPYEQYF.

This clonotype was observed many times. The chain has TRBV5-1 and TRBJ2-7, with TRBD1 matching over 10 bases. Germline V gives CDR1 SGHRS, CDR2 YFSETQ. The CDR3 is 13 amino acids. Germline trimming cut 4 bases from V and 4 bases from J; bases unmatched to any gene: 2. This CDR3 is CASSGDRGYEQYF. The CDR3 DNA follows: TGCGCCAGCAGCGGGGACAGGGGATACGAGCAGTACTTC.

This clonotype was seen more than once but under ten times. The J gene is TRBJ2-5, the V gene TRBV20-1; tentative D call: TRBD2 (5 bases). The CDR3 length is 13 residues. V was shortened by 0 bases and J by 4 bases, with 9 bases between the two germline ends. The germline V gene has CDR1 DFQATT and CDR2 SNEGSKA (reference sequence). The CDR3 DNA reads TGCAGTGCTAGAGATTCCGGGGTAGAGACCCAGTACTTC. Residues: CSARDSGVETQYF.

This clonotype was picked up many times. The rearrangement uses TRBV2 and TRBJ1-1; no reliable D call. There are 14 residues in the CDR3. CDR1 and CDR2 from the germline V gene are SNHLY and FYNNEI. V was cut by 10 bases and J by 11 bases, with 26 bases left in between. The CDR3 reads CATRPDGRRAAAFF. The CDR3 bases are TGTGCCACCAGACCGGATGGACGGAGGGCCGCGGCTTTCTTT.